These 14 T cell receptor beta chains share one sample of origin, sequenced in a study of blood T cell repertoires in COVID-19. Repertoires were generated with immunoSEQ multiplex PCR, while TCRdb's copy carries only in-frame clones and drops some. The sample includes 140,000 or so clones, 70% to 85% of them seen just once. The sequencing input was PBMCs or T cells enriched from blood (not recorded which). These receptors were taken from a man aged 45-60 years who had recovered from COVID-19.

This chain's CDR3 is CASSEGENYGYTF. The CDR3 DNA is TGTGCCAGTAGTGAGGGGGAGAACTATGGCTACACCTTC. The V call is TRBV19, the J call TRBJ1-2; D possibly corresponds to TRBD1 (6 bases). V was pared by 5 bases and J by 2 bases, with 9 bases between. Germline CDR1 reads LNHDA; CDR2 reads SQIVND (reference sequence). CDR3 length: 13 residues.

The rearrangement uses TRBV30 and TRBJ1-2; 11 nucleotides agree with TRBD1. The CDR3 extends over 17 amino acids. Trimming at V came to 3 bases and at J to 8 bases, leaving 17 bases not matched to a gene. Germline V gene data show CDR1 as GTSNPN and CDR2 as SVGIG (reference sequence). CDR3 sequence: CAWSAPARGQGARGYTF. The CDR3 nucleotides are TGTGCCTGGAGCGCCCCGGCGAGAGGACAGGGGGCGCGGGGCTACACCTTC.

V usage is TRBV9 and J usage is TRBJ2-7, with 12 bases lining up with TRBD2. V was pared by 2 bases and J by 7 bases, with 4 bases of the junction left unmatched. Germline V CDR1 and CDR2: SGDLS, YYNGEE. The CDR3 length is 14 residues. CDR3 nucleotide sequence: TGTGCCAGCAGCGTTAGCACTAGCGGGGGGGAGCAGTACTTC. Encoded protein: CASSVSTSGGEQYF.

This chain connects TRBV27 to TRBJ2-7, with TRBD2 identical over 7 bases. Trimming cost V 3 bases and J 5 bases; bases outside gene matches: 16. The V gene's germline CDR1 is MNHEY and CDR2 SMNVEV (reference sequence). CDR3 size: 17 residues. CDR3 sequence (DNA): TGTGCCAGCAGTTTTTTTCTCGGGATAGCGGGTGTCAACGAGCAGTACTTC. Its translation is CASSFFLGIAGVNEQYF.

The genes are TRBV7-9 and TRBJ2-1; D uncertain. Germline V gives CDR1 SEHNR, CDR2 FQNEAQ (reference sequence). The V and J ends lost 2 bases and 3 bases respectively, with 8 bases between them. The CDR3 runs to 14 residues. CDR3 residues: CASSLSAGYNEQFF. CDR3 bases: TGTGCCAGCAGCTTATCGGCAGGCTACAATGAGCAGTTCTTC.

The V and J genes are TRBV5-1 and TRBJ2-1, with TRBD2 matching over 8 bases. The CDR3 runs 17 residues. V lost 0 bases to trimming and J lost 4 bases; unmatched junction nucleotides: 9. CDR1 and CDR2 from the germline V gene are SGHRS and YFSETQ. In nucleotides, the CDR3 is TGCGCCAGCAGCTTGGCGGGAGGGGGGTTTCTTTACAATGAGCAGTTCTTC. Translating it yields CASSLAGGGFLYNEQFF.

The genes are TRBV19 and TRBJ1-2, with 9 bases lining up with TRBD1. Germline V gene sequence: CDR1 LNHDA, CDR2 SQIVND (reference sequence). V shed 3 bases and J 2 bases; nucleotides not matched to a gene: 4. This CDR3 spans 15 amino acids. The CDR3 is CASSIGTGLNYGYTF. The CDR3 DNA reads TGTGCCAGTAGTATTGGGACAGGGCTGAACTATGGCTACACCTTC.

The chain combines TRBV7-2 with TRBJ1-1; the D is unclear. CDR1 and CDR2 from the germline V gene are SGHTA and FQGNSA. V was pared by 6 bases and J by 2 bases, with 10 bases between. The CDR3 consists of 13 residues. The CDR3 protein is CASSFSGNTEAFF. For the CDR3, the DNA is TGTGCCAGCAGTTTTTCAGGTAACACTGAAGCTTTCTTT.

CDR3 loop: CASSQVGGQTYGYTF. The CDR3 DNA is TGTGCCAGCAGCCAAGTAGGGGGACAGACCTATGGCTACACCTTC. The V gene is TRBV14, the J gene TRBJ1-2, with 7 bases lining up with TRBD1. After removal of 1 base from V and 4 bases from J, the junction contained 6 bases not matched to a gene. Germline CDR1 reads SGHDN; CDR2 reads FVKESK. This CDR3 has 15 residues.

The chain is built from TRBV10-3 and TRBJ1-1; possibly TRBD1 for D (5 bases). CDR1 and CDR2 (germline): ENHRY, SYGVKD. The V and J ends lost 10 bases and 3 bases respectively, with 18 bases between them. The CDR3 covers 14 residues. The CDR3 nucleotides read TGTGCCACCGGATGGGACTCTCGGGACACTGAAGCTTTCTTT. Its protein is CATGWDSRDTEAFF.

The rearrangement uses TRBV5-4 and TRBJ2-3, with unresolved D. V lost 4 bases and J lost 6, with 12 bases in between. CDR1 is SGHNT and CDR2 is YYREEE in the germline V gene (reference sequence). The CDR3 has 13 amino acids. CDR3 sequence (DNA): TGTGCCAGCAGCCCCCCCTCTATGGATACGCAGTATTTT. It is translated as CASSPPSMDTQYF.

The chain carries TRBV9 and TRBJ1-3; no reliable D call. The CDR3 runs to 17 residues. V dropped 3 bases and J dropped 0 bases, with 16 bases sitting between them. Germline-derived CDR1 and CDR2 are SGDLS and YYNGEE. CDR3 nucleotide sequence: TGTGCCAGCAGCGCATCCCCTCAGGTTCGCTCTGGAAACACCATATATTTT. Translation: CASSASPQVRSGNTIYF.

This chain joins TRBV7-9 and TRBJ1-6, with D possibly being TRBD1 (6 bases). V was clipped by 0 bases and J by 7 bases, with 10 bases between them. CDR3 length: 15 residues. The germline CDR1 and CDR2 sequences are SEHNR and FQNEAQ (reference sequence). CDR3 region: CASSLADSHNSPLHF. For the CDR3, the DNA is TGTGCCAGCAGCTTAGCGGACAGTCACAATTCACCCCTCCACTTT.

The chain combines TRBV5-1 with TRBJ2-7; TRBD1 aligns across 11 bases. The germline V gene has CDR1 SGHRS and CDR2 YFSETQ. With 4 bases clipped from V and 2 bases from J, the junction kept 2 bases outside the gene matches. This CDR3 contains 14 residues. For the CDR3, the DNA is TGCGCCAGCAGCCCGGGACAGGGGGCCTACGAGCAGTACTTC. As protein: CASSPGQGAYEQYF.